This entry lists 6 T cell receptor beta chains sequenced from one sample in a study of T-cell reconstitution after alpha-beta-depleted transplantation in children. Preparation of the TCRbeta library used unique molecular identifiers. A single record per CDR3 protein comes from TCRdb applying MiXCR to the PCR reads. The repertoire holds approximately 1,000,000 distinct CDR3 sequences, with roughly 29% as singletons. Sequencing was performed on PBMCs, mostly from graft donor cells, taken 360 days after TCRalphabeta/CD19-depleted stem cell transplant. The receptors stem from a boy under two years old who had a stem cell transplant for SCID, so the T cells may come from the graft donor.

At least ten counts were recorded for this clonotype. The CDR3 here is CASRLSGGAYNEQFF. In DNA, the CDR3 is TGTGCCAGCCGTCTTAGCGGGGGGGCCTACAATGAGCAGTTCTTC. V gene TRBV2 combines with J gene TRBJ2-1, with 11 bases aligning to TRBD2. This CDR3 has 15 amino acids. V dropped 8 bases and J dropped 2; count of bases not matched to a gene: 5. Germline CDR1 is SNHLY and CDR2 is FYNNEI. Full variable domain (missing parts from reference TRBV2 and TRBJ2-1): EPEVTQTPSHQVTQMGQEVILRCVPISNHLYFYWYRQILGQKVEFLVSFYNNEISEKSEIFDDQFSVERPDGSNFTLKIRSTKLEDSAMYFCASRLSGGAYNEQFFGPGTRLTVL.

This clonotype was seen many times. The gene calls are TRBV21-1 and TRBJ2-5; the table's D call, TRBD1, has no DNA check behind it. TRBV21-1 is designated a pseudogene. The CDR3 is made up of 11 amino acids. The CDR3 here is CASRHRETQYF. CDR3 nucleotides: TGTGCCAGCAGACACAGGGAGACCCAGTACTTC.

The gene calls are TRBV20-1 and TRBJ2-5; the D is unclear. V was pared by 5 bases and J by 2 bases, with 6 bases between. There are 11 residues in the CDR3. Looked up from germline, CDR1 is DFQATT and CDR2 is SNEGSKA (reference sequence). The CDR3 loop is CSAWRQETQYF. The CDR3 coding sequence is TGCAGTGCTTGGCGGCAAGAGACCCAGTACTTC.

This rearrangement joins TRBV5-1 to TRBJ2-7; a possible D gene is TRBD2 (5 bases). Trimming removed 0 bases from V and 2 bases from J, with 12 bases in between. Germline V CDR1 and CDR2: SGHRS, YFSETQ. The CDR3 totals 15 residues. Here the CDR3 DNA reads TGCGCCAGCAGCTTGGGCCCAGCGGCACCCTACGAGCAGTACTTC. The encoded protein is CASSLGPAAPYEQYF.

A few counts support this clonotype. The gene calls are TRBV20-1 and TRBJ2-4; D might be TRBD1 (6 bases). Deletions cut 2 bases from V and 1 base from J, with 12 bases between. The CDR3 runs to 15 residues. Per the germline V gene, CDR1 is DFQATT and CDR2 is SNEGSKA (reference sequence). DNA for the CDR3: TGCAGTGCTAGACAACAGGGTTTCGCCAAAAACATTCAGTACTTC. Protein sequence: CSARQQGFAKNIQYF.

The V gene is TRBV13, the J gene TRBJ1-1; D possibly corresponds to TRBD1 (5 bases). The CDR3 extends over 14 amino acids. The germline V gene encodes CDR1 PRHDT and CDR2 FYEKMQ (reference sequence). V shed 5 bases and J shed 5 bases, with 15 bases lying between them. CDR3 nucleotide sequence: TGTGCCAGCAGCCCCCCGGGGGTTTGGACTGAAGCTTTCTTT. Translated, it gives CASSPPGVWTEAFF.